Relative to its sample, the clone carrying this T cell receptor (beta chain) is medium-sized. What it binds is unknown. As for treatment: approximately 9-day PBMC culture with coronavirus spike peptide pools or control peptides (ViraFEST assay). For ViraFEST, peptide pools expanded antigen-specific T cells, after which the TCRs were sequenced. After 10 days of culture, CD4+ T cells were negatively selected. This sample was taken from a study of vaccination and CD4 T cells after COVID-19. Study-wide background: Post-COVID sampling occurred a median about 100 days after diagnosis (range 35 to 161). Each of the control cultures got a CEFX pool, an HIV-1 Nef pool, or no peptide.

J lost 6 bases, V lost 4 bases, and 11 bases had no gene match. The CDR3 loop spans 17 amino acids. Germline V lookup: CDR1 MNHEY, CDR2 SMNVEV (reference sequence). The Oncomine TCR Beta short-read assay generated sequence data from the DNA of cultured CD4+ T cells. TCRdb re-derived calls from the PCR reads in MiXCR, one entry per CDR3 protein. The repertoire holds fewer than 15,000 distinct CDR3 sequences, around 40% seen once, with more than 9% in the top ten. The receptor was isolated from a human donor who had recovered from COVID-19. The chain joins TRBV27 to TRBJ1-5; 11 bases map to TRBD1. Sequenced sample: CD4+ T cells from blood, cultured in vitro. Written as DNA, the CDR3 is TGTGCCAGCAGTTCGGCTGGGACAGGGGGTCTTTCTCAGCCCCAGCATTTT. Amino acids: CASSSAGTGGLSQPQHF.